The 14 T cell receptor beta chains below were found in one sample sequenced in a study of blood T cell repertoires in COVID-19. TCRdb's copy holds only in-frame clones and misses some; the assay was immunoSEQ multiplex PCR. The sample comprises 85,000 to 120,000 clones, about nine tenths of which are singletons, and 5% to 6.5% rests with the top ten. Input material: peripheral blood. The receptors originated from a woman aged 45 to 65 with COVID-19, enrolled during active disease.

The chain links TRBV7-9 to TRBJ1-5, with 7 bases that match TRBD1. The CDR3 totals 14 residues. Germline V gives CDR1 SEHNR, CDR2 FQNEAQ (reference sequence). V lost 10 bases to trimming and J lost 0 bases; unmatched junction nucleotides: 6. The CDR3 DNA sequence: TGTGCCACCCAGGGGGGAGATAGCAATCAGCCCCAGCATTTT. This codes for CATQGGDSNQPQHF.

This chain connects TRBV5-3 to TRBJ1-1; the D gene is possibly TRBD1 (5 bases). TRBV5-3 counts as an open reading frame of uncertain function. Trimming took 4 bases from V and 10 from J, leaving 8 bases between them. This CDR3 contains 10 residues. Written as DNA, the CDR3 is TGTGCCAGAAGCCGCGGGGGAGCTTTCTTT. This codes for CARSRGGAFF.

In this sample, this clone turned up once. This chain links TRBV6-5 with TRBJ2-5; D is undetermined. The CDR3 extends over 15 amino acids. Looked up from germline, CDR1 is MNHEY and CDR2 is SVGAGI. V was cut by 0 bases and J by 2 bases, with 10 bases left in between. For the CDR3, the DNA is TGTGCCAGCAGTTACTCGATGGCTTCACAAGAGACCCAGTACTTC. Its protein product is CASSYSMASQETQYF.

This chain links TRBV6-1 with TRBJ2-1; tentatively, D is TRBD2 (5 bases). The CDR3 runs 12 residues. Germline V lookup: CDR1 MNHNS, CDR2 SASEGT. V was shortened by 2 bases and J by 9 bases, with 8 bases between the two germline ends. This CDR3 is CASSETGSEQFF. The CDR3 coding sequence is TGTGCCAGCAGTGAAACGGGGAGTGAGCAGTTCTTC.

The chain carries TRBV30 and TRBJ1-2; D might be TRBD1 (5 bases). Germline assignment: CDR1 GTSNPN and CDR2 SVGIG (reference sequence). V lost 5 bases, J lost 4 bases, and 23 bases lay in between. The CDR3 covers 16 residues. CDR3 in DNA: TGTGCCTGGGGGGCCGGAGGGGCGGCCGTACGCTATGGCTACACCTTC. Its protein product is CAWGAGGAAVRYGYTF.

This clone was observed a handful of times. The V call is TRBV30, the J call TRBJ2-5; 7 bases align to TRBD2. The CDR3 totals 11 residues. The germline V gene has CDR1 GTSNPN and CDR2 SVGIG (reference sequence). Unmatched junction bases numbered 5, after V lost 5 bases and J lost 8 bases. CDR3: CAWRRGYTQYF. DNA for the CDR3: TGTGCCTGGCGGCGGGGGTACACCCAGTACTTC.

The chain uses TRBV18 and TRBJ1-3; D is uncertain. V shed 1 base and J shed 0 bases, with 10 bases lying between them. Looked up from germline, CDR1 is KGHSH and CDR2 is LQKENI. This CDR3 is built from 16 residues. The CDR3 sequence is CASSPRAESSGNTIYF. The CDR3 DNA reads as TGTGCCAGCTCACCACGGGCAGAAAGCTCTGGAAACACCATATATTTT.

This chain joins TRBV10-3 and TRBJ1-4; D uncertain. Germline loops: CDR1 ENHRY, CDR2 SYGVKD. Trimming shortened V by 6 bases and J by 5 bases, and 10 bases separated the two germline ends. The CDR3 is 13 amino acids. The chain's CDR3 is CAISREMNEKLFF. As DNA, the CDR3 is TGTGCCATCAGCCGGGAGATGAATGAAAAACTGTTTTTT.

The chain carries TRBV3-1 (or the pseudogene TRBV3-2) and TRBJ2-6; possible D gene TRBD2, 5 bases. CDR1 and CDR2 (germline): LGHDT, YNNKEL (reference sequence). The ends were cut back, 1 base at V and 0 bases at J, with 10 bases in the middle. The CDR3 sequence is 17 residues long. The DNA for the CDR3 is TGTGCCAGCAGCCAAGGATGGGGAGACTCTGGGGCCAACGTCCTGACTTTC. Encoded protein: CASSQGWGDSGANVLTF.

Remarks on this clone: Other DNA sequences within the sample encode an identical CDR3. In nucleotides, the CDR3 is TGTGCCAGCAGTGTTTCATACGAGCAGTACTTC. The encoded protein is CASSVSYEQYF. V is TRBV2 and J is TRBJ2-7; D not certain. Germline V gives CDR1 SNHLY, CDR2 FYNNEI. This CDR3 is 11 amino acids long. The germline V and J ends were trimmed by 4 bases and 4 bases, with 5 bases remaining between them.

The CDR3 DNA sequence: TGCGCCAGCAGCTTGGGACTCGGGGAGACCCAGTACTTC. Translation gives CASSLGLGETQYF. The rearrangement links TRBV5-1 to TRBJ2-5; no clear D. CDR1 is SGHRS, CDR2 YFSETQ, per germline. The V end was cut by 0 bases, the J end by 5 bases, with 8 bases between. There are 13 residues in the CDR3.

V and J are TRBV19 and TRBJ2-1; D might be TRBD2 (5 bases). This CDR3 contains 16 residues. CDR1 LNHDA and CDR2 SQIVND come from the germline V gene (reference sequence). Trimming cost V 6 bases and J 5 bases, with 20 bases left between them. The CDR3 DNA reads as TGTGCCAGTAGCCTTATCTACTGGGAGAAGGACAATGAGCAGTTCTTC. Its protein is CASSLIYWEKDNEQFF.

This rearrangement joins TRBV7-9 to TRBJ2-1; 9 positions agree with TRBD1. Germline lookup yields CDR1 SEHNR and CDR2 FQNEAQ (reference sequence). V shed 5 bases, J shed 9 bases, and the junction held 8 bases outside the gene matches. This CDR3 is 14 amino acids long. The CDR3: CASSLRDRAGEQFF. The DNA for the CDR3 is TGTGCCAGCAGCCTCCGGGACAGGGCGGGTGAGCAGTTCTTC.

CDR3 sequence (DNA): TGTGCCAGCAGCACACCGGGGGGAGGGAACTATAATTCACCCCTCCACTTT. It yields the protein CASSTPGGGNYNSPLHF. The genes are TRBV11-2 and TRBJ1-6, with D possibly matching TRBD1 (5 bases). CDR1 and CDR2 (germline): SGHAT, FQNNGV. V gave up 5 bases and J gave up 3 bases, with 17 bases separating them. The CDR3 is 17 amino acids. The complete variable domain, with remaining parts taken from reference TRBV11-2 and TRBJ1-6, reads EAGVAQSPRYKIIEKRQSVAFWCNPISGHATLYWYQQILGQGPKLLIQFQNNGVVDDSQLPKDRFSAERLKGVDSTLKIQPAKLEDSAVYLCASSTPGGGNYNSPLHFGNGTRLTVT.